Listed here are 17 T cell receptor beta chains from one sample, sequenced in a study of T-cell memory formation after mild COVID-19. MiXCR was run by TCRdb on the 5' RACE reads, yielding one entry per CDR3 protein. The sample carries roughly 110,000 distinct CDR3 sequences, approximately 14% recorded once. Sequencing was done on a sample of PBMCs or a T cell subset sorted from them (not recorded which). The receptors shown here come from a man aged 18 to 29 who had mild COVID-19 (a few samples of this study predate the infection). Cell type and time point are not known.

This clonotype was seen just once. The chain couples TRBV5-8 to TRBJ2-3; 11 bases are a match to TRBD2. The CDR3 is 15 amino acids. The germline V gene encodes CDR1 SGHTS and CDR2 YDEGEE. V was pared by 0 bases and J by 6 bases, with 3 bases of the junction left unmatched. The CDR3 DNA follows: TGTGCCAGCAGCTTGGGGACTAGCGGGTGGGATACGCAGTATTTT. Its translation: CASSLGTSGWDTQYF.

This clonotype was detected ten times or more. V usage is TRBV4-3 and J usage is TRBJ2-1; D might be TRBD2 (5 bases). The ends were cut back, 5 bases at V and 0 bases at J, with 11 bases in the middle. CDR1 LGHNA and CDR2 YSLEER come from the germline V gene. The CDR3 consists of 15 residues. The CDR3 loop reads CASSEGTSSYNEQFF. CDR3 DNA sequence: TGCGCCAGCAGCGAGGGCACAAGCTCCTACAATGAGCAGTTCTTC.

V and J are TRBV11-2 and TRBJ2-5; no reliable D call. The V end was cut by 4 bases, the J end by 2 bases, with 8 bases between. Germline V gene data show CDR1 as SGHAT and CDR2 as FQNNGV. The CDR3 is 13 amino acids. The chain's CDR3 is CASSSALQETQYF. CDR3 coding DNA: TGTGCCAGCAGCTCCGCCCTTCAAGAGACCCAGTACTTC.

This clonotype was found a few times. This chain links TRBV4-1 with TRBJ1-1; 7 nucleotides line up with TRBD1. J gave up 1 base and V 3 bases, and 11 bases lay outside the gene matches. The CDR3 spans 17 residues. CDR1 MGHRA and CDR2 YSYEKL come from the germline V gene. DNA of the CDR3: TGCGCCAGCAGCCAGCCCGCGCGACAGGGAACGAACACTGAAGCTTTCTTT. This codes for CASSQPARQGTNTEAFF.

This clonotype was seen many times. The chain employs TRBV7-6 and TRBJ2-3; D not certain. The CDR3 runs 13 residues. Germline-derived CDR1 and CDR2 are SGHVS and FNYEAQ. The V end was cut by 1 base, the J end by 0 bases, with 2 bases between. CDR3 amino acids: CASSLESTDTQYF. In DNA, the CDR3 is TGTGCCAGCAGCTTAGAAAGCACAGATACGCAGTATTTT.

This clonotype was seen a handful of times. This sequence joins TRBV20-1 and TRBJ2-7; D call uncertain. Germline V lookup: CDR1 DFQATT, CDR2 SNEGSKA (reference sequence). The CDR3 contains 11 residues. V shed 1 base and J shed 5 bases, with 6 bases lying between them. The CDR3 region has the DNA TGCAGTGCTAGAGGGATAGACGAGCAGTACGTC. It is translated as CSARGIDEQYV.

In nucleotides, the CDR3 is TGTGCCAGCACAGGGTTAAATGAAGCTTTCTTT. Encoded protein: CASTGLNEAFF. The V and J genes are TRBV12-3 or TRBV12-4 and TRBJ1-1, with a possible D match to TRBD1 (5 bases). The CDR3 runs to 11 residues. V gave up 7 bases and J gave up 7 bases, with 10 bases separating them.

This clonotype was counted at least ten times. The V and J genes are TRBV6-5 and TRBJ2-7; the match to TRBD1 covers 9 bases. The trim removed 0 bases at V and 6 bases at J, leaving 6 bases unmatched. The CDR3 consists of 15 residues. Germline V gene data show CDR1 as MNHEY and CDR2 as SVGAGI. The CDR3: CASSYSGTGFSEQYF. In nucleotides, the CDR3 is TGTGCCAGCAGTTACTCCGGGACAGGGTTTAGCGAGCAGTACTTC.

A few counts support this clonotype. This rearrangement joins TRBV4-1 to TRBJ1-1; the match to TRBD1 covers 10 bases. This CDR3 contains 15 residues. Trimming cost V 3 bases and J 4 bases; bases outside gene matches: 5. Germline CDR1 reads MGHRA; CDR2 reads YSYEKL. The CDR3 region has the DNA TGCGCCAGCAGCCAGGAAAGACAGGGGGCCACTGAAGCTTTCTTT. This codes for CASSQERQGATEAFF.

This clonotype was counted only a few times. This chain uses TRBV12-3 or TRBV12-4 with TRBJ2-3, with no clear D. V was pared by 1 base and J by 6 bases, with 11 bases between. This CDR3 spans 14 amino acids. CDR3: CASSLGPLGDTQYF. In DNA form, the CDR3 reads TGTGCCAGCAGTTTAGGTCCCCTGGGGGATACGCAGTATTTT.

This clonotype was seen many times. The rearrangement joins TRBV4-2 to TRBJ1-2; no clear D gene. This CDR3 contains 13 residues. Germline CDR1 LGHNA, CDR2 YNFKEQ. The germline V and J ends were trimmed by 1 base and 6 bases, with 9 bases remaining between them. The CDR3: CASSQANSNGYTF. For the CDR3, the DNA is TGTGCCAGCAGCCAAGCTAATTCCAATGGCTACACCTTC.

The chain's CDR3 is CASSYYVNQPQHF. CDR3 sequence (DNA): TGTGCCAGCAGCTATTACGTTAATCAGCCCCAGCATTTT. V usage is TRBV7-9 and J usage is TRBJ1-5, with unresolved D. The germline V gene encodes CDR1 SEHNR and CDR2 FQNEAQ (reference sequence). The V end was cut by 4 bases, the J end by 4 bases, with 8 bases between. The CDR3 extends over 13 amino acids.

The rearrangement uses TRBV3-1 and TRBJ2-7; unclear D gene. In germline, CDR1 is LGHDT, CDR2 YNNKEL (reference sequence). CDR3 length: 14 residues. Trimming left V 0 bases short and J 4 bases short, with 10 bases between. The DNA for the CDR3 is TGTGCCAGCAGCCAAGAACTGGGCCGATACGAGCAGTACTTC. The encoded protein is CASSQELGRYEQYF.

The V gene is TRBV23-1, the J gene TRBJ2-5, with 9 bases fitting TRBD1. TRBV23-1 is an open reading frame, and its role is uncertain. The CDR3 is 19 amino acids. The trim removed 0 bases at V and 2 bases at J, leaving 13 bases unmatched. CDR3 region: CASSQSGAEQGAKQETQYF. CDR3 sequence (DNA): TGCGCCAGCAGTCAATCGGGGGCGGAACAGGGGGCAAAGCAAGAGACCCAGTACTTC.

This clonotype was seen a handful of times. The chain has TRBV4-3 and TRBJ2-3, with D possibly being TRBD1 (6 bases). V lost 4 bases to trimming and J lost 2 bases, with 22 bases between them. The CDR3 has 18 amino acids. Germline lookup yields CDR1 LGHNA and CDR2 YSLEER. The CDR3, as DNA: TGCGCCAGCAGCCCTTATCTGGGGGCTATCCAACACACAGATACGCAGTATTTT. Translation: CASSPYLGAIQHTDTQYF.

This clonotype was observed a handful of times. In DNA, the CDR3 is TGCGCCAGCCGGAGCTCTAGCACAGATACGCAGTATTTT. It codes for CASRSSSTDTQYF. This chain links TRBV5-1 with TRBJ2-3; D is unclear. CDR1 and CDR2 (germline): SGHRS, YFSETQ. Trimming pared 7 bases from V and 0 bases from J, leaving 9 bases between. CDR3 length equals 13 residues.

This clonotype appeared many times. This chain joins TRBV9 and TRBJ1-1, with 8 positions matching TRBD1. Germline V gene lookup returns CDR1 SGDLS and CDR2 YYNGEE. The CDR3 loop spans 15 amino acids. The ends lost 0 bases at V and 3 bases at J; junction bases unmatched: 4. CDR3 residues: CASSVDNRGDTEAFF. The CDR3 DNA reads as TGTGCCAGCAGCGTAGACAACAGGGGGGACACTGAAGCTTTCTTT.